The 13 T cell receptor beta chains listed next were all sequenced from one sample in a study of T cell responses to AZD1222 COVID-19 vaccine. Sequencing was performed with immunoSEQ multiplex PCR; in TCRdb, only in-frame clones are kept and a portion is missing. The table has over 95,000 clones, around nine tenths seen once; the top ten hold around 12%. Sequenced here: peripheral blood, sampled on day 0 of AZD1222 vaccination. The receptors were gathered from an adult in good health.

The chain recombines TRBV29-1 with TRBJ2-5; 8 bases line up with TRBD1. The CDR3 length is 14 residues. The J segment lost 1 base and the V segment lost 1 base, leaving 2 bases of the junction unmatched. Per the germline V gene, CDR1 is SQVTM and CDR2 is ANQGSEA. The CDR3: CSVEVTGGQETQYF. DNA of the CDR3: TGCAGCGTTGAAGTCACAGGGGGCCAAGAGACCCAGTACTTC.

This clone was counted a single time. This chain joins TRBV2 and TRBJ1-2, with 7 positions matching TRBD1. V shed 4 bases and J 6 bases; nucleotides not matched to a gene: 8. This CDR3 comprises 14 residues. Germline CDR1 is SNHLY and CDR2 is FYNNEI. Here the CDR3 reads CASSAMRGRDGYTF. The CDR3 region has the DNA TGTGCCAGCAGTGCGATGAGGGGGCGCGATGGCTACACCTTC.

J is TRBJ2-7 and V is TRBV2; TRBD1 might be the D (6 bases). In germline, CDR1 is SNHLY, CDR2 FYNNEI. Deletions cut 7 bases from V and 3 bases from J, with 10 bases between. The CDR3 is 12 residues long. This chain's CDR3 is CASKKGVYEQYF. The CDR3 DNA follows: TGTGCCAGCAAGAAGGGGGTCTACGAGCAGTACTTC. Combining the CDR3 with reference TRBV2 and TRBJ2-7 gives the whole variable domain EPEVTQTPSHQVTQMGQEVILRCVPISNHLYFYWYRQILGQKVEFLVSFYNNEISEKSEIFDDQFSVERPDGSNFTLKIRSTKLEDSAMYFCASKKGVYEQYFGPGTRLTVT.

V gene TRBV5-4 combines with J gene TRBJ2-2; TRBD1 agrees at 11 bases. Per the germline V gene, CDR1 is SGHNT and CDR2 is YYREEE (reference sequence). The CDR3 loop spans 15 amino acids. After removal of 4 bases from V and 5 bases from J, the junction contained 4 bases not matched to a gene. This CDR3 is CASSRGQGVTGELFF. The CDR3, as DNA: TGTGCCAGCAGCCGGGGACAGGGGGTAACCGGGGAGCTGTTTTTT.

A single count supports this clone. V usage is TRBV6-2 or TRBV6-3 and J usage is TRBJ2-7; D not resolved. Germline CDR1 is MNHEY and CDR2 is SVGEGT. This CDR3 comprises 13 residues. V lost 5 bases and J lost 2, with 10 bases in between. In nucleotides, the CDR3 is TGTGCCAGCAGTAGTTCACTGCCCTACGAGCAGTACTTC. Translation: CASSSSLPYEQYF.

The chain links TRBV3-1 (or the pseudogene TRBV3-2) to TRBJ2-5, with D unclear. The germline V gene encodes CDR1 LGHDT and CDR2 YNNKEL (reference sequence). V lost 1 base and J 4 bases, leaving 4 bases between the germline ends. The CDR3 totals 12 residues. The CDR3 DNA sequence: TGTGCCAGCAGCCAAGTGGTAGAGACCCAGTACTTC. This codes for CASSQVVETQYF.

This chain joins TRBV12-5 and TRBJ2-5; D not resolved. From germline, CDR1 is LGHNT and CDR2 FRNRAP. CDR3 length equals 11 residues. V lost 7 bases and J lost 5, with 8 bases in between. The CDR3 region has the DNA TGTGCTAGTGCGGAGATGGAGACCCAGTACTTC. It yields the protein CASAEMETQYF.

V and J are TRBV4-1 and TRBJ2-7, with 9 bases lining up with TRBD1. The V gene end was trimmed by 5 bases and the J gene end by 2 bases; junction bases not matched to a gene: 7. Germline V gene lookup returns CDR1 MGHRA and CDR2 YSYEKL. The CDR3 contains 15 residues. CDR3 bases: TGCGCCAGCAGCTTGTTCCGGGACAGGGCCTACGAGCAGTACTTC. The encoded protein is CASSLFRDRAYEQYF.

The chain employs TRBV5-8 and TRBJ2-1; 11 nucleotides match TRBD2. The CDR3 loop spans 18 amino acids. The V and J ends lost 4 bases and 3 bases, in that order; junction bases with no gene match: 12. The germline CDR1 and CDR2 sequences are SGHTS and YDEGEE. The CDR3 region is CASSRGRVLAGVYNEQFF. CDR3 DNA: TGTGCCAGCAGCCGGGGGCGGGTACTAGCGGGAGTCTACAATGAGCAGTTCTTC. Complete variable domain (other parts from reference TRBV5-8 and TRBJ2-1): EAGVTQSPTHLIKTRGQQATLRCSPISGHTSVYWYQQALGLGLQFLLWYDEGEERNRGNFPPRFSGRQFPNYSSELNVNALELEDSALYLCASSRGRVLAGVYNEQFFGPGTRLTVL.

This rearrangement joins TRBV9 to TRBJ2-5, with D possibly being TRBD1 (6 bases). This CDR3 is built from 15 residues. Germline CDR1 reads SGDLS; CDR2 reads YYNGEE. Trimming took 0 bases from V and 2 from J, leaving 11 bases between them. CDR3 sequence: CASSVGQAQQETQYF. In nucleotides, the CDR3 is TGTGCCAGCAGCGTAGGACAGGCCCAACAAGAGACCCAGTACTTC. Combining the CDR3 with reference TRBV9 and TRBJ2-5 gives the whole variable domain DSGVTQTPKHLITATGQRVTLRCSPRSGDLSVYWYQQSLDQGLQFLIQYYNGEERAKGNILERFSAQQFPDLHSELNLSSLELGDSALYFCASSVGQAQQETQYFGPGTRLLVL.

This chain connects TRBV4-3 to TRBJ2-7; no reliable D call. Germline lookup yields CDR1 LGHNA and CDR2 YSLEER. This CDR3 comprises 12 residues. Trimming took off 0 bases at V and 7 bases at J, with 7 bases between the two ends. The chain's CDR3 is CASSQDLGEQYF. The CDR3 region has the DNA TGCGCCAGCAGCCAAGATTTGGGGGAGCAGTACTTC.

V and J are TRBV12-3 or TRBV12-4 and TRBJ1-2; possible D gene TRBD1, 5 bases. The CDR3 totals 12 residues. V was trimmed by 10 bases and J by 8 bases, leaving 17 bases between them. This CDR3 is CAIRDGRRGYTF. For the CDR3, the DNA is TGTGCCATCAGGGACGGACGTCGAGGCTACACCTTC.

This chain connects TRBV20-1 to TRBJ2-7; D might be TRBD2 (6 bases). The CDR3 covers 15 residues. V was clipped by 3 bases and J by 2 bases, with 17 bases between them. The germline CDR1 and CDR2 sequences are DFQATT and SNEGSKA (reference sequence). The CDR3 reads CSASEEGQETYEQYF. CDR3 bases: TGCAGTGCTAGTGAGGAGGGGCAAGAAACCTACGAGCAGTACTTC.